What follows is one T cell receptor beta chain and its context. The antigen is undetermined. These data originate in a study of T cells in localized non-small cell lung cancer. CDR1 is SGHVS and CDR2 is FNYEAQ in the germline V gene. The V and J ends lost 1 base and 0 bases respectively, with 10 bases between them. This CDR3 is 17 amino acids long. Study-level points and caveats: Adjacent lung had a median approximately 57 of the 100 largest tumor clones.

TCRdb's table, derived via immunoSEQ multiplex PCR, lists solely in-frame clones and lacks some. The sample lists 70,000 to 80,000 clones; more than 70% were seen once. This TCR was sampled from a woman aged 35 to 75 with stage I squamous cell lung carcinoma. Sample: peripheral blood, taken before any cancer treatment. The chain has TRBV7-6 and TRBJ2-6; D gene uncertain. The CDR3 DNA reads as TGTGCCAGCAGCTTAGGGATCCGTCCCTCTGGGGCCAACGTCCTGACTTTC. As protein: CASSLGIRPSGANVLTF.